This T cell receptor beta chain derives from a study of shared clonotypes between healthy human individuals. Method: immunoSEQ multiplex PCR; TCRdb's copy keeps in-frame clones and lacks some. The data contain around 2.5 million clones, 93% of them singletons. This clone was counted a single time. CDR1 and CDR2 from the germline V gene are SEHNR and FQNEAQ (reference sequence). The CDR3 runs 13 residues. V lost 1 base to trimming and J lost 6 bases, with 9 bases between them. The specimen was naive CD4+ T cells from PBMCs. Subset here: CD45RA+ positively selected. The chain has TRBV7-9 and TRBJ2-5; D possibly uses TRBD1 or TRBD2 (5 bases each). The sequence was obtained from a man between 18 and 29 years old in good health. Some clones in this sample may be carry-over from other donors' samples. The CDR3 protein is CASSLVGTQTQYF. CDR3 DNA sequence: TGTGCCAGCAGCTTAGTAGGGACGCAGACCCAGTACTTC.